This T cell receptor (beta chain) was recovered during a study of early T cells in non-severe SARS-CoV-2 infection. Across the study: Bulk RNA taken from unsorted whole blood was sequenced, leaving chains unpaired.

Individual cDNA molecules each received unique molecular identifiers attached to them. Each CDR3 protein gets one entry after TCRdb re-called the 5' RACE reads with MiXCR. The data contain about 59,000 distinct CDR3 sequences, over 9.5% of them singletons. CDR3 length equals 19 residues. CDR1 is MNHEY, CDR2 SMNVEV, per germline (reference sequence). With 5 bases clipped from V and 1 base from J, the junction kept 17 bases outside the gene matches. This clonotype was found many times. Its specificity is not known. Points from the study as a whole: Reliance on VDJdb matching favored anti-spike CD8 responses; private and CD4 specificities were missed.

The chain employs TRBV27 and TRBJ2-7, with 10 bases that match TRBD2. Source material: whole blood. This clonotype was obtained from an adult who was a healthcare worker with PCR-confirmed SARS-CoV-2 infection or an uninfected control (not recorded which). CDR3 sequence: CASSPLHGASGRWSYEQYF. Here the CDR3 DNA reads TGTGCCAGCAGTCCCCTACATGGGGCTAGCGGGAGATGGTCCTACGAGCAGTACTTC.